Each of the 16 T cell receptor beta chains below was sequenced from the same sample in a study of cytomegalovirus exposure and HLA in healthy donors. Researchers ran the PCR with 60 Vbeta and 13 Jbeta primers. Produced via immunoSEQ multiplex PCR; TCRdb's table is partial and in-frame only. The repertoire holds about 69,000 clones, approximately 70% seen once, with 12% to 15% in the top ten. The specimen sequenced was PBMCs. These receptors all stem from a male donor in good health and CMV-seropositive.

The chain links TRBV30 to TRBJ1-4; tentative D call: TRBD1 (6 bases). This CDR3 comprises 18 residues. V shed 5 bases and J shed 2 bases, with 24 bases lying between them. CDR1 is GTSNPN and CDR2 is SVGIG in the germline V gene (reference sequence). The DNA of the CDR3 is TGTGCCTGGTTTACGTCACAGGGAGAATCGGCCACTAATGAAAAACTGTTTTTT. This translates into CAWFTSQGESATNEKLFF. The full variable domain, its missing parts supplied by reference TRBV30 and TRBJ1-4, is SQTIHQWPATLVQPVGSPLSLECTVEGTSNPNLYWYRQAAGRGLQLLFYSVGIGQISSEVPQNLSASRPQDRQFILSSKKLLLSDSGFYLCAWFTSQGESATNEKLFFGSGTQLSVL.

The V and J genes are TRBV11-2 and TRBJ2-2; 8 bases agree with TRBD1. The CDR3 is 15 amino acids. J was trimmed by 2 bases and V by 4 bases; bases with no gene match: 3. CDR1 and CDR2 from the germline V gene are SGHAT and FQNNGV. CDR3 DNA sequence: TGTGCCAGCAGCTACGGGACAGGCAACACCGGGGAGCTGTTTTTT. It encodes CASSYGTGNTGELFF.

This clone was counted a few times. The gene calls are TRBV6-6 and TRBJ1-2; possibly TRBD1 for D (6 bases). Trimming took off 5 bases at V and 3 bases at J, with 13 bases between the two ends. Per the germline V gene, CDR1 is MNHNY and CDR2 is SVGAGI (reference sequence). The CDR3 consists of 14 residues. The CDR3 DNA reads TGTGCCAGCAGTGCCCCTCAGGGGCACTATGGCTACACCTTC. It is translated as CASSAPQGHYGYTF.

The chain has TRBV6-1 and TRBJ2-1; D might be TRBD2 (5 bases). This CDR3 spans 14 amino acids. Germline CDR1 and CDR2: MNHNS and SASEGT. The ends were cut back, 10 bases at V and 1 base at J, with 14 bases in the middle. The CDR3 coding sequence is TGTGCCAACTCCGAGCGGCTTTCCTACAATGAGCAGTTCTTC. Protein product: CANSERLSYNEQFF.

This clone was found a few times. The chain links TRBV5-8 to TRBJ2-7, with TRBD1 matching 8 bases. From germline, CDR1 is SGHTS and CDR2 YDEGEE. This CDR3 region has 14 residues. Losses at the gene ends were 10 bases for V and 5 bases for J; bases not matched to a gene: 14. CDR3 DNA sequence: TGTGCCGGACTCCCGCCGACAGGGGTCCACGAGCAGTACTTC. Residues: CAGLPPTGVHEQYF.

The CDR3 DNA sequence: TGTGCCAGCAGCACGGGACTAGCGGGGGGGCGGAAACGGGAGCAGTACTTC. Protein product: CASSTGLAGGRKREQYF. J is TRBJ2-7 and V is TRBV7-2; 16 nucleotides agree with TRBD2. The CDR3 totals 17 residues. Germline V gene data show CDR1 as SGHTA and CDR2 as FQGNSA. Losses at the gene ends were 5 bases for V and 7 bases for J; bases not matched to a gene: 11.

This clone was counted only a few times. This rearrangement joins TRBV2 to TRBJ2-7, with unresolved D. The germline V gene encodes CDR1 SNHLY and CDR2 FYNNEI. Trimming took off 4 bases at V and 5 bases at J, with 9 bases between the two ends. This CDR3 is built from 12 residues. CDR3 nucleotides: TGTGCCAGCAGTGTTGAGGTCCACGAGCAGTACTTC. It encodes CASSVEVHEQYF.

This clone has just one count. The J gene is TRBJ2-5, the V gene TRBV6-6, with 7 positions matching TRBD1. After removal of 2 bases from V and 2 bases from J, the junction contained 2 bases not matched to a gene. Germline CDR1 is MNHNY and CDR2 is SVGAGI (reference sequence). The CDR3 runs to 14 residues. CDR3 protein: CASSYGTAQETQYF. The DNA of the CDR3 is TGTGCCAGCAGTTACGGGACAGCGCAAGAGACCCAGTACTTC.

This chain connects TRBV30 to TRBJ1-5, with unresolved D. CDR1 and CDR2 from the germline V gene are GTSNPN and SVGIG (reference sequence). V was cut by 0 bases and J by 2 bases, with 11 bases left in between. The length of the CDR3 is 15 residues. Here the CDR3 reads CAWSVSGRGNQPQHF. The CDR3 coding sequence is TGTGCCTGGAGTGTAAGTGGGAGGGGCAATCAGCCCCAGCATTTT.

The chain recombines TRBV2 with TRBJ2-7, with D perhaps TRBD2 (6 bases). Germline CDR1 and CDR2: SNHLY and FYNNEI. V shed 6 bases and J shed 0 bases, with 9 bases lying between them. The CDR3 totals 13 residues. CDR3 in amino acids: CASSPGDSYEQYF. The CDR3 region has the DNA TGTGCCAGCAGCCCGGGGGACTCCTACGAGCAGTACTTC.

V and J are TRBV19 and TRBJ1-5; the D gene is possibly TRBD1 (5 bases). CDR1 is LNHDA and CDR2 is SQIVND in the germline V gene (reference sequence). With 3 bases removed from V and 4 bases from J, the gap between germline ends came to 13 bases. The CDR3 has 15 residues. CDR3 bases: TGTGCCAGTAGTATCTGGGGGAGGACAAATCAGCCCCAGCATTTT. This sequence encodes CASSIWGRTNQPQHF.

V usage is TRBV5-1 and J usage is TRBJ2-7; TRBD2 aligns across 12 bases. V shed 1 base, J shed 3 bases, and the junction held 11 bases outside the gene matches. The CDR3 consists of 18 residues. Germline V CDR1 and CDR2: SGHRS, YFSETQ. CDR3 residues: CASSLQWSGLAGRYEQYF. CDR3 DNA: TGCGCCAGCAGCTTGCAGTGGTCCGGACTAGCGGGACGCTACGAGCAGTACTTC.

The chain couples TRBV4-1 to TRBJ1-2; tentative D call: TRBD1 (5 bases). CDR1 and CDR2 from the germline V gene are MGHRA and YSYEKL. The CDR3 is 13 amino acids. Trimming cost V 3 bases and J 3 bases, with 8 bases left between them. The CDR3 is CASSQGEDYGYTF. The CDR3 DNA follows: TGCGCCAGCAGCCAGGGGGAGGACTATGGCTACACCTTC.

This clone was found a few times. The rearrangement joins TRBV30 to TRBJ1-5, with D possibly matching TRBD1 (6 bases). The CDR3 has 15 residues. The germline gives CDR1 GTSNPN, CDR2 SVGIG (reference sequence). Trimming took off 0 bases at V and 4 bases at J, with 13 bases between the two ends. Here the CDR3 reads CAWSVGWDKNQPQHF. Written as DNA, the CDR3 is TGTGCCTGGAGTGTAGGTTGGGACAAAAATCAGCCCCAGCATTTT.

Notes on this clone: One end of the junction is discordant with germline, which a read error may explain. The chain carries TRBV27 and TRBJ2-7; 8 bases match TRBD2. Germline V gives CDR1 MNHEY, CDR2 SMNVEV (reference sequence). The CDR3 totals 15 residues. Here the CDR3 DNA reads TGTGCCAGCAGTTTTACTAGCGGTAGCTCCTCCGAGCAGTACTTC. It yields the protein CASSFTSGSSSEQYF.

This rearrangement joins TRBV12-5 to TRBJ2-7; D is possibly TRBD1 (6 bases). The V and J ends lost 1 base and 3 bases respectively, with 16 bases between them. CDR3 length: 16 residues. From germline, CDR1 is LGHNT and CDR2 FRNRAP. CDR3 nucleotides: TGTGCTAGTGGTTTGGGATGGACAGCGCAAGGCTACGAGCAGTACTTC. It yields the protein CASGLGWTAQGYEQYF.